This TCR beta chain originates from a study of CD8+CD57+ T cells in acquired aplastic anemia. The wider study: Mean DNA quantity obtained from sorted CD4+ and CD8+ cells was about 3.5 ug. General study results and limits: Controls did not differ significantly from patients in CD8+ Simpson's diversity.

With 5 bases removed from V and 5 bases from J, the gap between germline ends came to 8 bases. Germline CDR1 reads LGHNA; CDR2 reads YNFKEQ. This CDR3 is built from 12 residues. All sequencing subjects had displayed CD8+CD57+ cell expansion on flow cytometry. All patients were therapy-naive when blood was sampled. Comments on this clonotype: Its antigen is not identified.

Genomic DNA was employed as the template in profiling TCR beta VDJ and CDR3. TCRdb ran MiXCR on the reads and lists one entry per CDR3 protein. This repertoire shows 150,000 to 200,000 distinct CDR3 sequences, approximately 52% found once; its top ten account for about 1.7%. The chain joins TRBV4-2 to TRBJ2-3; D perhaps matches TRBD1 (6 bases). This receptor was obtained from a human donor with aplastic anemia. The specimen was sorted CD4+, CD8+, or CD8+CD57+ T cells (not recorded which) from PBMCs. In nucleotides, the CDR3 is TGTGCCAGCAGCTTGGACAGAGATACGCAGTATTTT. It translates to CASSLDRDTQYF.